This T cell receptor beta chain appears in the sequencing data of a study of T-cell reconstitution after alpha-beta-depleted transplantation in children. The study's findings and limits: T cells produced anew were the main source of T-cell counts and diversity one year after transplant.

This CDR3 has 16 residues. Trimming shortened V by 3 bases and J by 2 bases, and 14 bases separated the two germline ends. Germline values: CDR1 MNHEY, CDR2 SMNVEV (reference sequence). A word on this clonotype: Antigen: not known.

A library of TCRbeta sequences, prepared with unique molecular identifiers, was generated. TCRdb independently ran MiXCR on the PCR reads; one entry per CDR3 protein. Of 540,000 or so distinct CDR3 sequences in the sample, about 23% were seen once. The sequence was collected from a boy in the first two years of life who had a stem cell transplant for acute myeloid leukemia, so the T cells may come from the graft donor. This rearrangement joins TRBV27 to TRBJ2-1; D is perhaps TRBD1 (5 bases). This specimen consisted of PBMCs, mostly from graft donor cells, obtained 360 days after TCRalphabeta/CD19-depleted stem cell transplant. This CDR3 is CASSLEQVSAYNEQFF. CDR3 DNA: TGTGCCAGCAGTTTGGAACAGGTTTCGGCCTACAATGAGCAGTTCTTC.